The 18 T cell receptor beta chains below all came from one sample that was sequenced in a study of blood T cell repertoires in COVID-19. Produced via immunoSEQ multiplex PCR; TCRdb's table is partial and in-frame only. The sample records 110,000 or so clones, around 80% being singletons. The sequenced sample consisted of peripheral blood. These receptors came from a man aged 45-65 years with acute or convalescent COVID-19.

This chain uses TRBV7-9 with TRBJ1-5, with D uncertain. Per the germline V gene, CDR1 is SEHNR and CDR2 is FQNEAQ (reference sequence). Trimming pared 5 bases from V and 3 bases from J, leaving 8 bases between. The CDR3 is made up of 13 amino acids. CDR3 loop: CASSGRDNQPQHF. In DNA, the CDR3 is TGTGCCAGCAGCGGACGGGACAATCAGCCCCAGCATTTT. Full variable domain (remainder filled in from reference TRBV7-9 and TRBJ1-5): DTGVSQNPRHKITKRGQNVTFRCDPISEHNRLYWYRQTLGQGPEFLTYFQNEAQLEKSRLLSDRFSAERPKGSFSTLEIQRTEQGDSAMYLCASSGRDNQPQHFGDGTRLSIL.

CDR3 amino acids: CASSRTGRASGNTIYF. As DNA, the CDR3 is TGTGCCAGTAGTAGGACAGGGAGAGCCTCTGGAAACACCATATATTTT. This chain connects TRBV19 to TRBJ1-3; 8 bases match TRBD1. Trimming cost V 4 bases and J 0 bases; bases outside gene matches: 5. CDR3 length: 16 residues. Looked up from germline, CDR1 is LNHDA and CDR2 is SQIVND (reference sequence).

CDR3 amino acids: CASSPSQGVYNEQFF. The CDR3 DNA sequence: TGTGCCAGCTCACCATCCCAGGGGGTTTACAATGAGCAGTTCTTC. The chain uses TRBV18 and TRBJ2-1; 7 nucleotides line up with TRBD1. This CDR3 is 15 amino acids long. The germline CDR1 and CDR2 sequences are KGHSH and LQKENI. With 2 bases clipped from V and 4 bases from J, the junction kept 5 bases outside the gene matches.

This clone was detected once. The chain is built from TRBV28 and TRBJ2-5; 10 bases fit TRBD2. The CDR3 is 16 amino acids. Per germline, CDR1 MDHEN and CDR2 SYDVKM. J gave up 4 bases and V 2 bases, and 7 bases lay outside the gene matches. This chain's CDR3 is CASSLASGSLAETQYF. The DNA for the CDR3 is TGTGCCAGCAGTTTAGCTAGCGGGAGCTTGGCAGAGACCCAGTACTTC.

In this sample, this clone turned up once. The chain has TRBV30 and TRBJ1-3; the D gene is possibly TRBD1 (5 bases). The length of the CDR3 is 14 residues. Trimming took 1 base from V and 1 from J, leaving 8 bases between them. The germline V gene has CDR1 GTSNPN and CDR2 SVGIG (reference sequence). CDR3 nucleotides: TGTGCCTGGAGTGGGGGGGGATCTGGAAACACCATATATTTT. The encoded protein is CAWSGGGSGNTIYF.

This clone was seen a few times. The chain couples TRBV11-2 to TRBJ2-7; 9 nucleotides agree with TRBD2. Germline V gene data show CDR1 as SGHAT and CDR2 as FQNNGV. V lost 1 base, J lost 2 bases, and 3 bases stayed unmatched. This CDR3 has 15 residues. The CDR3 loop is CASSLGGGRAYEQYF. The CDR3 bases are TGTGCCAGCAGCTTAGGAGGCGGGAGGGCCTACGAGCAGTACTTC.

This clone was recorded only once. The J gene is TRBJ2-7, the V gene TRBV11-2, with 9 bases identical to TRBD2. Trimming took 4 bases from V and 6 from J; bases not matched to a gene: 7. The CDR3 loop spans 14 amino acids. CDR1 and CDR2 from the germline V gene are SGHAT and FQNNGV. DNA of the CDR3: TGTGCCAGCAGCTACCAGCGGGGGGCCAGCGAGCAGTACTTC. Protein product: CASSYQRGASEQYF.

This sequence joins TRBV3-1 (or the pseudogene TRBV3-2) and TRBJ1-2, with a possible D match to TRBD1 (6 bases). Germline V gene lookup returns CDR1 LGHDT and CDR2 YNNKEL (reference sequence). Deletions cut 1 base from V and 6 bases from J, with 15 bases between. The CDR3 length is 15 residues. In DNA, the CDR3 is TGTGCCAGCAGCCAAGCCCTGGACAGTATTAATGGCTACACCTTC. As protein: CASSQALDSINGYTF.

The chain couples TRBV29-1 to TRBJ2-3, with a possible D match to TRBD2 (6 bases). The germline CDR1 and CDR2 sequences are SQVTM and ANQGSEA. The CDR3 has 12 amino acids. Trimming removed 3 bases at V and 4 bases at J, with 8 bases between. CDR3 amino acids: CSVETSADTQYF. The CDR3 coding sequence is TGCAGCGTTGAGACTAGTGCAGATACGCAGTATTTT.

CDR3 residues: CASSLVINTGELFF. The CDR3 DNA is TGTGCCAGCAGCTTGGTTATCAACACCGGGGAGCTGTTTTTT. The chain links TRBV5-5 to TRBJ2-2; D ambiguous. Germline loops: CDR1 SGHKS, CDR2 YYEKEE (reference sequence). CDR3 length equals 14 residues. V was shortened by 0 bases and J by 2 bases, with 5 bases between the two germline ends.

V and J are TRBV13 and TRBJ1-1; D gene uncertain. In germline, CDR1 is PRHDT, CDR2 FYEKMQ (reference sequence). The V end lost 6 bases, the J end lost 5 bases, and 10 bases lay between the germline ends. The CDR3 spans 12 residues. The CDR3 nucleotides read TGTGCCAGCAGTCCAGGTAATACTGAAGCTTTCTTT. This sequence encodes CASSPGNTEAFF.

Worth noting for this clone: The sample contains more than one DNA sequence encoding this CDR3. This chain joins TRBV9 and TRBJ1-5; D not resolved. This CDR3 region has 15 residues. CDR1 is SGDLS and CDR2 is YYNGEE in the germline V gene. Trimming cost V 0 bases and J 1 base, with 8 bases left between them. The CDR3, as DNA: TGTGCCAGCAGCGTAGCGGGGAGAAGCAATCAGCCCCAGCATTTT. It translates to CASSVAGRSNQPQHF.

J is TRBJ1-1 and V is TRBV27; TRBD1 aligns across 7 bases. The CDR3 covers 14 residues. CDR1 is MNHEY, CDR2 SMNVEV, per germline (reference sequence). The V gene end was trimmed by 6 bases and the J gene end by 8 bases; junction bases not matched to a gene: 12. The DNA of the CDR3 is TGTGCCAGCAGCCGACAGGGAATGCCTTGGGAAGCTTTCTTT. It translates to CASSRQGMPWEAFF.

The gene calls are TRBV30 and TRBJ2-2; D uncertain. The CDR3 runs 12 residues. Germline CDR1 GTSNPN, CDR2 SVGIG (reference sequence). V was cut by 3 bases and J by 1 base, with 3 bases left in between. CDR3 bases: TGTGCCTGGAGCAGGAACACCGGGGAGCTGTTTTTT. Amino acid sequence: CAWSRNTGELFF.

V gene TRBV21-1 combines with J gene TRBJ1-5; TRBD1, the table's D call, lacks a check against the DNA. TRBV21-1 is designated a pseudogene. The CDR3 contains 17 residues. This CDR3 reads CASSTRIRGAGNQPQHF. The CDR3 region has the DNA TGTGCCAGCAGCACCAGAATCAGGGGGGCCGGCAATCAGCCCCAGCATTTT.

The rearrangement joins TRBV3-1 (or the pseudogene TRBV3-2) to TRBJ1-3; a possible D gene is TRBD1 (6 bases). The V gene lost 4 bases and the J gene lost 0 bases, with 13 bases spanning the gap. Germline V gene sequence: CDR1 LGHDT, CDR2 YNNKEL (reference sequence). This CDR3 is built from 16 residues. The CDR3 nucleotides read TGTGCCAGCAGCCCCGACAGGTCGTCCTCTGGAAACACCATATATTTT. Its protein product is CASSPDRSSSGNTIYF.

In its sample, this clone was seen a few times. Other DNA sequences in this sample translate to the same CDR3. The chain recombines TRBV10-3 with TRBJ1-1; D is possibly TRBD1 (5 bases). The V gene's germline CDR1 is ENHRY and CDR2 SYGVKD. V was shortened by 7 bases and J by 1 base, with 10 bases between the two germline ends. The CDR3 spans 13 residues. CDR3 DNA sequence: TGTGCCATCACTGGGGGGGAGAACACTGAAGCTTTCTTT. The encoded protein is CAITGGENTEAFF.

This sequence joins TRBV23-1 and TRBJ1-1, with 12 bases lining up with TRBD1. TRBV23-1 is an open reading frame whose function is uncertain. The CDR3 spans 16 residues. With 8 bases clipped from V and 5 bases from J, the junction kept 12 bases outside the gene matches. In nucleotides, the CDR3 is TGCGCCAGCCTGGTGGGACAGGGGGCGAGAGGGACTGAAGCTTTCTTT. It yields the protein CASLVGQGARGTEAFF.